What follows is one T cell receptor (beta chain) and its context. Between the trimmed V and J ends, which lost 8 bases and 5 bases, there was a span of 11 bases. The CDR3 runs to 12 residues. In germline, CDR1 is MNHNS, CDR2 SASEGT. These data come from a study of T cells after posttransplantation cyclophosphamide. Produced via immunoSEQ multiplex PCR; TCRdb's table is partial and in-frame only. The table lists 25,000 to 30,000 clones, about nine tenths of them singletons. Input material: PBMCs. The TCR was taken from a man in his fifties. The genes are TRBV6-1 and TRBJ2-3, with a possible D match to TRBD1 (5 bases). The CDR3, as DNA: TGTGCCAGCGAGACAAGGGGAGATACGCAGTATTTT. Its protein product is CASETRGDTQYF.